One and the same sample provided the 28 T cell receptor beta chains below, sequenced in a study of blood T cell repertoires in COVID-19. Method: immunoSEQ multiplex PCR; TCRdb's copy keeps in-frame clones and lacks some. The sample contains 140,000 to 150,000 clones, about 85% of which appear only once. Sequenced input: PBMCs or T cells enriched from blood (not recorded which). Receptors were obtained from a woman in her forties who had recovered from COVID-19.

The rearrangement joins TRBV5-1 to TRBJ2-7, with 9 bases matching TRBD2. The CDR3 loop spans 15 amino acids. The germline gives CDR1 SGHRS, CDR2 YFSETQ. With 5 bases clipped from V and 0 bases from J, the junction kept 6 bases outside the gene matches. The CDR3 protein is CASREVAGDSYEQYF. The CDR3 DNA follows: TGCGCCAGCAGGGAGGTAGCGGGGGACTCCTACGAGCAGTACTTC.

Note on this clone: At one end the junction does not follow the germline gene, possibly because of a read error. The chain employs TRBV18 and TRBJ1-4; TRBD1 matches 8 bases. The CDR3 runs to 12 residues. Germline CDR1 reads KGHSH; CDR2 reads LQKENI. This chain's CDR3 is CASSQSGTGLVF. CDR3 nucleotide sequence: TGTGCCAGCTCACAGTCCGGGACAGGTCTCGTCTTT.

The chain recombines TRBV18 with TRBJ2-1, with 10 bases aligning to TRBD1. Trimming removed 6 bases from V and 3 bases from J; junction bases left unmatched: 8. Germline V gene data show CDR1 as KGHSH and CDR2 as LQKENI. CDR3 length: 16 amino acids. CDR3 nucleotide sequence: TGTGCCAGCTCGCCTGGCTGGGACAGGGGCTACAATGAGCAGTTCTTC. Translation gives CASSPGWDRGYNEQFF.

In its sample, this clone was seen a few times. The rearrangement links TRBV5-1 to TRBJ1-1; 7 bases are a match to TRBD1. This CDR3 region has 15 residues. The V segment lost 4 bases and the J segment 3 bases; nucleotides outside the gene matches: 9. Germline V CDR1 and CDR2: SGHRS, YFSETQ. The CDR3 protein is CASSDSTGADTEAFF. CDR3 bases: TGCGCCAGCAGCGACTCTACAGGGGCGGACACTGAAGCTTTCTTT.

The gene calls are TRBV9 and TRBJ1-3, with 7 nucleotides matching TRBD1. CDR1 and CDR2 from the germline V gene are SGDLS and YYNGEE. V lost 3 bases to trimming and J lost 4 bases; unmatched junction nucleotides: 7. CDR3 length equals 15 residues. CDR3 bases: TGTGCCAGCAGCGGGGGACAGAGACAAGGAAACACCATATATTTT. Translating gives CASSGGQRQGNTIYF.

This clone is labeled as medium-sized. The chain has TRBV3-1 (or the pseudogene TRBV3-2) and TRBJ2-1; 8 bases fit TRBD2. CDR1 LGHDT and CDR2 YNNKEL come from the germline V gene (reference sequence). Unmatched junction bases numbered 5, after V lost 4 bases and J lost 3 bases. The CDR3 extends over 15 amino acids. The CDR3 spells CASSPPRGVYNEQFF. The CDR3 bases are TGTGCCAGCAGCCCCCCGCGGGGGGTCTACAATGAGCAGTTCTTC.

In its sample, this clone was seen once. The J gene is TRBJ1-1, the V gene TRBV7-9; no firm D call. CDR1 is SEHNR and CDR2 is FQNEAQ in the germline V gene (reference sequence). Trimming pared 5 bases from V and 6 bases from J, leaving 13 bases between. The CDR3 totals 13 residues. CDR3 amino acids: CASSPPNTPEAFF. CDR3 DNA: TGTGCCAGCAGCCCTCCCAACACCCCTGAAGCTTTCTTT.

The rearrangement links TRBV7-9 to TRBJ1-3; the D gene is possibly TRBD1 (6 bases). Trimming cost V 4 bases and J 8 bases, with 18 bases left between them. Germline V gene sequence: CDR1 SEHNR, CDR2 FQNEAQ (reference sequence). The CDR3 runs to 15 residues. This chain's CDR3 is CASSSPTQQGYTIYF. CDR3 nucleotides: TGTGCCAGCAGCTCGCCTACCCAACAGGGCTACACCATATATTTT.

The V and J genes are TRBV21-1 and TRBJ1-5; the DNA was not compared with TRBD1, the D call given in the table. TRBV21-1 is classified as a pseudogene. The CDR3 extends over 15 amino acids. CDR3 DNA sequence: TGTGCCAGCAGCAACTTGGACAGGAGCAATCAGCCCCAGCATTTT. This codes for CASSNLDRSNQPQHF.

The genes are TRBV2 and TRBJ1-4; TRBD1 matches at 9 bases. The junction had 20 bases not matched to a gene; V was cut back by 5 bases and J by 7 bases. CDR1 is SNHLY, CDR2 FYNNEI, per germline. The CDR3 runs 19 residues. CDR3 sequence reads: CASSFNTGTGPSQGEKLFF. The DNA for the CDR3 is TGTGCCAGCAGTTTCAATACCGGGACAGGGCCTTCCCAGGGTGAAAAACTGTTTTTT.

The chain employs TRBV5-4 and TRBJ1-2, with D maybe TRBD1 (5 bases). V lost 4 bases, J lost 4 bases, and 11 bases lay in between. In germline, CDR1 is SGHNT, CDR2 YYREEE (reference sequence). This CDR3 is 13 amino acids long. CDR3 region: CASSPGWGYGYTF. CDR3 bases: TGTGCCAGCAGCCCAGGGTGGGGCTATGGCTACACCTTC.

The V gene is TRBV5-1, the J gene TRBJ2-5, with TRBD1 as a possible D gene (6 bases). In germline, CDR1 is SGHRS, CDR2 YFSETQ. V was cut by 8 bases and J by 2 bases, with 13 bases left in between. This CDR3 spans 13 amino acids. The CDR3 sequence is CARQDRQQETQYF. CDR3 bases: TGCGCCAGACAGGACAGACAACAAGAGACCCAGTACTTC.

This clone was seen a single time. The rearrangement uses TRBV2 and TRBJ2-5, with D maybe TRBD1 (5 bases). Germline assignment: CDR1 SNHLY and CDR2 FYNNEI. The CDR3 length is 14 residues. V lost 3 bases and J 5 bases, leaving 13 bases between the germline ends. CDR3 coding DNA: TGTGCCAGCAGTGATGTGTTGGCAGGGGAGACCCAGTACTTC. Residues: CASSDVLAGETQYF.

This sequence joins TRBV15 and TRBJ2-1, with 10 bases fitting TRBD2. This CDR3 spans 20 amino acids. Germline V gene data show CDR1 as LNHNV and CDR2 as YYDKDF (reference sequence). The V gene end was trimmed by 0 bases and the J gene end by 2 bases; junction bases not matched to a gene: 13. The CDR3 DNA follows: TGTGCCACCAGCAGAGATCCGGCTAGCGGGAGTTGGGGTACCTACAATGAGCAGTTCTTC. This sequence encodes CATSRDPASGSWGTYNEQFF.

This CDR3 reads CASSLPTRGNYGYTF. CDR3 sequence (DNA): TGTGCCAGCAGCTTACCCACCCGGGGGAACTATGGCTACACCTTC. The chain recombines TRBV7-9 with TRBJ1-2, with TRBD1 as a possible D gene (5 bases). Germline-derived CDR1 and CDR2 are SEHNR and FQNEAQ (reference sequence). The CDR3 is 15 residues long. Trimming took 2 bases from V and 2 from J, leaving 12 bases between them.

CDR3 protein: CASKDRDEYEVEAFF. The CDR3, as DNA: TGTGCCAGCAAGGACAGGGACGAGTACGAGGTCGAAGCTTTCTTT. The chain employs TRBV7-3 and TRBJ1-1; 8 bases agree with TRBD1. CDR1 is SGHTA and CDR2 is FQGTGA in the germline V gene. The CDR3 length is 15 residues. With 7 bases clipped from V and 8 bases from J, the junction kept 15 bases outside the gene matches.

This clone was recorded only once. The rearrangement joins TRBV3-1 (or the pseudogene TRBV3-2) to TRBJ2-3, with 8 bases identical to TRBD2. The CDR3 extends over 16 amino acids. CDR1 and CDR2 (germline): LGHDT, YNNKEL (reference sequence). Trimming removed 4 bases from V and 0 bases from J; junction bases left unmatched: 6. DNA for the CDR3: TGTGCCAGCAGCCCTCTAGCGGGCTGGAGCACAGATACGCAGTATTTT. It encodes CASSPLAGWSTDTQYF.

The chain combines TRBV7-9 with TRBJ2-3; 7 bases map to TRBD1. CDR1 is SEHNR, CDR2 FQNEAQ, per germline (reference sequence). V lost 7 bases, J lost 5 bases, and 12 bases stayed unmatched. This CDR3 has 15 residues. The DNA of the CDR3 is TGTGCCAGCATCAAGAAGGGGGCGAGAGGAGATACGCAGTATTTT. Amino acid sequence: CASIKKGARGDTQYF.

The chain joins TRBV11-2 to TRBJ2-1; 14 bases align to TRBD2. CDR1 and CDR2 (germline): SGHAT, FQNNGV. V lost 0 bases and J lost 2; bases outside the gene matches: 9. The CDR3 extends over 20 amino acids. The CDR3 nucleotides are TGTGCCAGCAGCTTAGAGGTTGGGACTAGCGGGAGTTTCCCCTACAATGAGCAGTTCTTC. It is translated as CASSLEVGTSGSFPYNEQFF.

The chain recombines TRBV5-6 with TRBJ1-5, with D perhaps matching TRBD1 (5 bases). Trimming pared 4 bases from V and 0 bases from J, leaving 11 bases between. Germline values: CDR1 SGHDT, CDR2 YYEEEE. The CDR3 consists of 15 residues. This CDR3 is CASSATVDSNQPQHF. The CDR3 DNA follows: TGTGCCAGCAGCGCGACAGTAGATAGCAATCAGCCCCAGCATTTT. Based on the CDR3 plus reference TRBV5-6 and TRBJ1-5, the full variable domain is DAGVTQSPTHLIKTRGQQVTLRCSPKSGHDTVSWYQQALGQGPQFIFQYYEEEERQRGNFPDRFSGHQFPNYSSELNVNALLLGDSALYLCASSATVDSNQPQHFGDGTRLSIL.

This chain uses TRBV4-2 with TRBJ2-1, with 12 bases that match TRBD2. The CDR3 contains 15 residues. V trimming: 4 bases; J trimming: 9 bases; junction bases outside the gene matches: 7. CDR1 LGHNA and CDR2 YNFKEQ come from the germline V gene. The CDR3 nucleotides are TGTGCCAGCAGCCCCCTAGCGGGAGGGCCAGGTGAGCAGTTCTTC. The encoded protein is CASSPLAGGPGEQFF.

The chain employs TRBV12-5 and TRBJ1-2; no definite D call. The germline CDR1 and CDR2 sequences are LGHNT and FRNRAP. The CDR3 contains 13 residues. V dropped 8 bases and J dropped 3 bases, with 13 bases sitting between them. Written as DNA, the CDR3 is TGTGCTAGTCTCCCCGCCGGGGACTATGGCTACACCTTC. As protein: CASLPAGDYGYTF. Filled out from reference TRBV12-5 and TRBJ1-2, the complete variable domain reads DARVTQTPRHKVTEMGQEVTMRCQPILGHNTVFWYRQTMMQGLELLAYFRNRAPLDDSGMPKDRFSAEMPDATLATLKIQPSEPRDSAVYFCASLPAGDYGYTFGSGTRLTVV.

For this clone: Other DNA sequences within the sample encode an identical CDR3. CDR3 amino acids: CASSPGQDYGYTF. The CDR3 region has the DNA TGTGCCAGCTCACCAGGGCAGGACTATGGCTACACCTTC. V gene TRBV18 combines with J gene TRBJ1-2; the D is unclear. Deletions cut 2 bases from V and 3 bases from J, with 7 bases between. Per germline, CDR1 KGHSH and CDR2 LQKENI. The CDR3 totals 13 residues.

This chain joins TRBV28 and TRBJ1-5, with D possibly matching TRBD1 (6 bases). The V gene lost 8 bases and the J gene lost 2 bases, with 16 bases spanning the gap. The CDR3 has 15 residues. In germline, CDR1 is MDHEN, CDR2 SYDVKM. Here the CDR3 reads CASVVGGAGNQPQHF. CDR3 in DNA: TGTGCCAGCGTTGTAGGGGGGGCTGGCAATCAGCCCCAGCATTTT.

V and J are TRBV5-8 and TRBJ2-2; 11 bases match TRBD1. J gave up 6 bases and V 4 bases, and 8 bases lay outside the gene matches. The CDR3 covers 16 residues. Germline V CDR1 and CDR2: SGHTS, YDEGEE. The CDR3, as DNA: TGTGCCAGCAGCCGGGGGACAGGGGGGATTCCCGGGGAGCTGTTTTTT. It specifies CASSRGTGGIPGELFF.

This chain connects TRBV7-2 to TRBJ2-5; the D gene is possibly TRBD2 (5 bases). The CDR3 is made up of 13 amino acids. Trimming took off 1 base at V and 7 bases at J, with 10 bases between the two ends. Germline loops: CDR1 SGHTA, CDR2 FQGNSA. The CDR3 DNA reads as TGTGCCAGCAGCTTAGAGTATGAGGGGACCCAGTACTTC. Residues: CASSLEYEGTQYF.

This clone is a singleton in its sample. For the CDR3, the DNA is TGTGCCAGCAGCCCCTGGAGGGGCGTCGAAGAGACCCAGTACTTC. Translating it yields CASSPWRGVEETQYF. The rearrangement uses TRBV14 and TRBJ2-5; D perhaps matches TRBD2 (6 bases). The CDR3 sequence is 15 residues long. The germline CDR1 and CDR2 sequences are SGHDN and FVKESK. V was trimmed by 4 bases and J by 3 bases, leaving 15 bases between them.

The chain is built from TRBV5-1 and TRBJ2-7, with D unclear. This CDR3 comprises 13 residues. The V gene lost 0 bases and the J gene lost 2 bases, with 6 bases spanning the gap. Per the germline V gene, CDR1 is SGHRS and CDR2 is YFSETQ. The CDR3 protein is CASSLEPTYEQYF. The DNA of the CDR3 is TGCGCCAGCAGCTTGGAACCTACCTACGAGCAGTACTTC.